This entry features one TCR beta chain sequence. Its specificity is not known. Donors were ostensibly healthy at sampling, although undocumented immune exposures were probable. The sample belongs to a study of cytomegalovirus exposure and HLA in healthy donors. On the study more broadly: A preliminary data release comprised tens of millions of unique TCRs obtained from HLA-typed donors. Study results and limitations: Among TCR beta chains, those listed as cytomegalovirus-associated numbered about 150.

The study ran its PCR with 60 Vbeta and 13 Jbeta primers. TCRdb's copy holds only in-frame clones and misses some; the assay was immunoSEQ multiplex PCR. Found here are 210,000 or so clones, approximately 84% of them singletons; the top ten hold roughly 0.58%. This receptor was obtained from a woman aged 40 to 50 in good health and CMV-seronegative. The sample consisted of PBMCs.

The CDR3 protein is CASGKQVFNSPLHF. In DNA form, the CDR3 reads TGTGCTAGTGGCAAACAGGTCTTCAATTCACCCCTCCACTTT. The rearrangement links TRBV12-5 to TRBJ1-6, with D possibly being TRBD1 (5 bases). The V and J ends lost 6 bases and 7 bases respectively, with 13 bases between them. This CDR3 contains 14 residues. Germline V lookup: CDR1 LGHNT, CDR2 FRNRAP.